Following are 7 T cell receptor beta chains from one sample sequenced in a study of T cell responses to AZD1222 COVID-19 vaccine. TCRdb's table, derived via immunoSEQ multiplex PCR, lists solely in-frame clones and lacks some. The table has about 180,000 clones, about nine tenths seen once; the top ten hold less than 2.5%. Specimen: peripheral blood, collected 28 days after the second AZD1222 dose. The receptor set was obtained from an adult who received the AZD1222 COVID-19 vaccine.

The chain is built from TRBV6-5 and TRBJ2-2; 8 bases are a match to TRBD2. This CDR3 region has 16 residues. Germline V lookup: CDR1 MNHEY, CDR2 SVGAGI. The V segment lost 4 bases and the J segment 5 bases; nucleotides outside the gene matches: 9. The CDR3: CASSSLAGRGTGELFF. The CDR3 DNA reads TGTGCCAGCAGTTCGTTAGCGGGGCGGGGGACCGGGGAGCTGTTTTTT.

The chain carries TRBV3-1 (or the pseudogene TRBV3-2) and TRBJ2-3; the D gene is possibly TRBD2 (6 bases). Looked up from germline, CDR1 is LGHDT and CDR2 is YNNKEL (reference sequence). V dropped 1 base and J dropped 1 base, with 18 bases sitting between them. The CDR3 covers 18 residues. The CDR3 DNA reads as TGTGCCAGCAGCCAAGCAAGTTCGGCTAGCGATCGCACAGATACGCAGTATTTT. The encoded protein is CASSQASSASDRTDTQYF.

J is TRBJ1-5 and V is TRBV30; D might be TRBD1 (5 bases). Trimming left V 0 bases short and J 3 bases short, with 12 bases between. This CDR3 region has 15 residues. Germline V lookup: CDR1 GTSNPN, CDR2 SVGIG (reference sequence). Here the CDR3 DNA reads TGTGCCTGGAGTGTTGGAGGGGCCACCAATCAGCCCCAGCATTTT. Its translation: CAWSVGGATNQPQHF.

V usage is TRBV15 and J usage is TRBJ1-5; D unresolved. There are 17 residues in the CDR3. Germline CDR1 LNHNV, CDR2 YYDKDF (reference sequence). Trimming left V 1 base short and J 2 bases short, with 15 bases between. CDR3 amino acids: CATSRAAPFRGNQPQHF. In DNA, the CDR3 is TGTGCCACCAGCAGAGCTGCTCCTTTTCGTGGCAATCAGCCCCAGCATTTT.

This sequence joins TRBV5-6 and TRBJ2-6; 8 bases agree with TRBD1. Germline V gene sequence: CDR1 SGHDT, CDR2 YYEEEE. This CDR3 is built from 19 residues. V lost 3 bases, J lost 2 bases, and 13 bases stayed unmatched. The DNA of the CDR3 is TGTGCCAGCAGCTCCGCTTTGACAGGGGACATTCCTGGGGCCAACGTCCTGACTTTC. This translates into CASSSALTGDIPGANVLTF.

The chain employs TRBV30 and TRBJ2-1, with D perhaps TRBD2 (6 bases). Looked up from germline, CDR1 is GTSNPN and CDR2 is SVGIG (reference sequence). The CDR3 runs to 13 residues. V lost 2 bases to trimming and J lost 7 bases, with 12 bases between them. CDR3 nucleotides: TGTGCCTGGAGTCCAGGGACTGCGAATGAGCAGTTCTTC. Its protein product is CAWSPGTANEQFF.

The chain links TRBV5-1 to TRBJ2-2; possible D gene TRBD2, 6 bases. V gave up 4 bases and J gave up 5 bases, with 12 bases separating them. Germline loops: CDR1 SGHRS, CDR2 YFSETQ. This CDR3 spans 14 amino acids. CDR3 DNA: TGCGCCAGCAGCCCGGGGGTCCCTACCGGGGAGCTGTTTTTT. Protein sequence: CASSPGVPTGELFF.